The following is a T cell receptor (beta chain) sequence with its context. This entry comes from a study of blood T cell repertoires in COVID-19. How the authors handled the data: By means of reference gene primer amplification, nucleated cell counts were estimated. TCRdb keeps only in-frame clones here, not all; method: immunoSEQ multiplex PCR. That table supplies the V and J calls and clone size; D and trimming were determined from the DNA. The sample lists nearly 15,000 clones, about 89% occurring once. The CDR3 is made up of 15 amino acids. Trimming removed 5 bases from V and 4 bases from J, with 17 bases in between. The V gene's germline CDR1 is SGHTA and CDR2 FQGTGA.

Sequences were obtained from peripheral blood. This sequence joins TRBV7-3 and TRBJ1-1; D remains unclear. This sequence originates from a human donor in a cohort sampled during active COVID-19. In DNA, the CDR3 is TGTGCCAGCAGCCCTATGGACGGGGATGCCACTGAAGCTTTCTTT. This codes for CASSPMDGDATEAFF.